Listed below are T cell receptor beta chains from one sample, sequenced in a study of blood T cell repertoires in COVID-19. Sequencing used immunoSEQ multiplex PCR; TCRdb keeps in-frame clones, though not all of them. Among more than 150,000 clones listed, about 80% were seen once. Sequencing was carried out using peripheral blood. The receptor source for this set is a woman in her 70s with acute or convalescent COVID-19. Each CDR3 is given with its conserved first and last residue. Each record gives: CDR3 DNA, CDR3 protein, J gene, V gene, clone size, D gene. D genes are given only for firm matches. Clone size is given for some rows only: seen once, a few or many times, or a class if the clone is expanded.

DNA: TGTGCCAGCAGCTTGTGGGAGGGACACCTCACAGATACGCAGTATTTT; CDR3: CASSLWEGHLTDTQYF; J: TRBJ2-3; V: TRBV11-2; size: .; D: .
DNA: TGCAGTGCTAGTGAAGATACAGGCTCCAGGTACTTC; CDR3: CSASEDTGSRYF; J: TRBJ2-7; V: TRBV20-1; size: .; D: .
DNA: TGTGCCAGCAGCCACAACTCCAGGACAGGGGCAATTAACTATGGCTACACCTTC; CDR3: CASSHNSRTGAINYGYTF; J: TRBJ1-2; V: TRBV3-1/TRBV3-2; size: .; D: TRBD1
DNA: TGTGCCAGCACTCCACTAGCGGGAGCGTACAATGAGCAGTTCTTC; CDR3: CASTPLAGAYNEQFF; J: TRBJ2-1; V: TRBV6-4; size: .; D: TRBD2
DNA: TGTGCCAGCAGCAAAGTACGAGACAGGGGTCTCCGGAGGGAGCAGTTCTTC; CDR3: CASSKVRDRGLRREQFF; J: TRBJ2-1; V: TRBV21-1; size: .; D: .
DNA: TGTGCCAGCAGTGTTCTAGCGGGAACAGATACGCAGTATTTT; CDR3: CASSVLAGTDTQYF; J: TRBJ2-3; V: TRBV2; size: .; D: TRBD2
DNA: TGTGCCAGCAGCTTGCTTAGCGGGGCCCCAGATACGCAGTATTTT; CDR3: CASSLLSGAPDTQYF; J: TRBJ2-3; V: TRBV5-6; size: .; D: TRBD2
DNA: TGCGCCAGCAGTCGTGGACTAGCGGGAGGTTACGAGCAGTACTTC; CDR3: CASSRGLAGGYEQYF; J: TRBJ2-7; V: TRBV10-1; size: few; D: TRBD2
DNA: TGTGCCAGTAGTTCACAGGGTGTTCGATATGGCTACACCTTC; CDR3: CASSSQGVRYGYTF; J: TRBJ1-2; V: TRBV19; size: once; D: .
DNA: TGTGCCACCGCCCCAGGCCGATGGGCTGGAAACACCATATATTTT; CDR3: CATAPGRWAGNTIYF; J: TRBJ1-3; V: TRBV19; size: .; D: .
DNA: TGTGCCAGCAGCTTAGGAGGCCTTCCGGGATCCTACGAGCAGTACTTC; CDR3: CASSLGGLPGSYEQYF; J: TRBJ2-7; V: TRBV7-9; size: .; D: .
DNA: TGTGCCACGCGAACAGGGTTTGGCTACTATGGCTACACCTTC; CDR3: CATRTGFGYYGYTF; J: TRBJ1-2; V: TRBV15; size: once; D: .
DNA: TGTGCCAGCAGCTTTACCAGGGCTCAGGGAAACACCGGGGAGCTGTTTTTT; CDR3: CASSFTRAQGNTGELFF; J: TRBJ2-2; V: TRBV5-6; size: .; D: .
DNA: TGTGCCAGCAGTGAGGGGACAGGGCCGGGCGGTCAGCCCCAGCATTTT; CDR3: CASSEGTGPGGQPQHF; J: TRBJ1-5; V: TRBV6-1; size: .; D: TRBD1
DNA: TGTGCCAGCAGCCATAGCACTGGGTCCTACGAGCAGTACTTC; CDR3: CASSHSTGSYEQYF; J: TRBJ2-7; V: TRBV3-1/TRBV3-2; size: .; D: .
DNA: TGTGCCAGCTCACCGGGCAGGGGGAGTTACAATGAGCAGTTCTTC; CDR3: CASSPGRGSYNEQFF; J: TRBJ2-1; V: TRBV18; size: .; D: TRBD1
DNA: TGTGCCAGCAGCCAACTCGGTGATGATACGCAGTATTTT; CDR3: CASSQLGDDTQYF; J: TRBJ2-3; V: TRBV4-2; size: .; D: .
DNA: TGTGCCAGCAGCTCTCAGTATAACACCGGGGAGCTGTTTTTT; CDR3: CASSSQYNTGELFF; J: TRBJ2-2; V: TRBV7-9; size: few; D: .
DNA: TGTGCCATCCTGGGGGGAAGCGGGAGGGCAGTTTCCGAGCAGTACTTC; CDR3: CAILGGSGRAVSEQYF; J: TRBJ2-7; V: TRBV2; size: .; D: TRBD2
DNA: TGTGCCAGCAGGGACACAGGGAACTATGGCTACACCTTC; CDR3: CASRDTGNYGYTF; J: TRBJ1-2; V: TRBV12-3/TRBV12-4; size: many; D: .
DNA: TGTGCCAGTAGCGGAACAGGGTTGAACACTGAAGCTTTCTTT; CDR3: CASSGTGLNTEAFF; J: TRBJ1-1; V: TRBV19; size: few; D: .
DNA: TGTGCCAGCGGGGGGACAGGGCAAGGGGAGACCCAGTACTTC; CDR3: CASGGTGQGETQYF; J: TRBJ2-5; V: TRBV2; size: .; D: TRBD1
DNA: TGCGCCAGCAGCACTAGCGGGACTAGAGAGACCCAGTACTTC; CDR3: CASSTSGTRETQYF; J: TRBJ2-5; V: TRBV5-1; size: .; D: TRBD2
DNA: TGTGCCATACGGCAGGGTGAGAGTTACGAGCAGTACTTC; CDR3: CAIRQGESYEQYF; J: TRBJ2-7; V: TRBV6-5; size: .; D: .
DNA: TGTGCCTGGGACCACCCGAGACACAGCAAATTCTTC; CDR3: CAWDHPRHSKFF; J: TRBJ1-2; V: TRBV30; size: .; D: .
DNA: TGTGCCAGCAGCCCCGGCGGTTCAAAGGATACGCAGTATTTT; CDR3: CASSPGGSKDTQYF; J: TRBJ2-3; V: TRBV5-5; size: .; D: .
DNA: TGTGCCAGCAGTTGGACTAGCGGGCCCACCTACGAGCAGTACTTC; CDR3: CASSWTSGPTYEQYF; J: TRBJ2-7; V: TRBV7-2; size: .; D: TRBD2
DNA: TGTGCCAGCAGCTACCCGGGACAGGCCACTGAAGCTTTCTTT; CDR3: CASSYPGQATEAFF; J: TRBJ1-1; V: TRBV7-9; size: .; D: TRBD1
DNA: TGCAGCGTTTCCCAGTCCTCCTATGGCTACACCTTC; CDR3: CSVSQSSYGYTF; J: TRBJ1-2; V: TRBV29-1; size: .; D: .
DNA: TGTGCCAGTAGTGATAGCGGATTTTCCTACGAGCAGTACTTC; CDR3: CASSDSGFSYEQYF; J: TRBJ2-7; V: TRBV19; size: .; D: .
DNA: TGTGCCAGCAGTGACGAGGCAGGGGTGGGTGAAAAACTGTTTTTT; CDR3: CASSDEAGVGEKLFF; J: TRBJ1-4; V: TRBV2; size: .; D: .
DNA: TGTGCCAGTAGGTCGAGACTCCCGGTCCCGAACACCGGGGAGCTGTTTTTT; CDR3: CASRSRLPVPNTGELFF; J: TRBJ2-2; V: TRBV19; size: .; D: .
DNA: TGTGCCAGCAGCCATCCCTATGGCGGAGACGAGCAGTTCTTC; CDR3: CASSHPYGGDEQFF; J: TRBJ2-1; V: TRBV3-1/TRBV3-2; size: .; D: .
DNA: TGTGCCAGCTCTGGATCCGAGGATCTGTATGGCTACACCTTC; CDR3: CASSGSEDLYGYTF; J: TRBJ1-2; V: TRBV18; size: .; D: .
DNA: TGTGCCACGGGCGAGGGAGAAGCGATCGCTGGGGCCAACGTCCTGACTTTC; CDR3: CATGEGEAIAGANVLTF; J: TRBJ2-6; V: TRBV2; size: .; D: .
DNA: TGTGCCAGCAGTTACTCAGGGGAGGGTCAGCCCCAGCATTTT; CDR3: CASSYSGEGQPQHF; J: TRBJ1-5; V: TRBV6-5; size: .; D: .
DNA: TGTGCCAGCAGCTTACTAGCGGGACCGTCCTACGAGCAGTACTTC; CDR3: CASSLLAGPSYEQYF; J: TRBJ2-7; V: TRBV7-3; size: .; D: TRBD2
DNA: TGTGCCAGCAGCTTAGCGGTCCAGGGTGAGCAGTTCTTC; CDR3: CASSLAVQGEQFF; J: TRBJ2-1; V: TRBV7-2; size: .; D: .
DNA: TGCGCCAGCAGCTTGGGGACTTCAATCTCTGGAAACACCATATATTTT; CDR3: CASSLGTSISGNTIYF; J: TRBJ1-3; V: TRBV5-1; size: once; D: .
DNA: TGTGCCAGCAGTGAAGCCACTTACTATGGCTACACCTTC; CDR3: CASSEATYYGYTF; J: TRBJ1-2; V: TRBV2; size: .; D: .
DNA: TGCGCCAGCAGCCTGGAACTACTAGCGGGAGAAGGCGAGCAGTACTTC; CDR3: CASSLELLAGEGEQYF; J: TRBJ2-7; V: TRBV5-1; size: .; D: TRBD2
DNA: TGCGCCAGCAGCTCGGGACTAGCGGGAGTCGGTGAGACCCAGTACTTC; CDR3: CASSSGLAGVGETQYF; J: TRBJ2-5; V: TRBV5-1; size: .; D: TRBD2
DNA: TGTGCCAGCAGCTTAGGGGGTCCGGGGGGAGAGACCCAGTACTTC; CDR3: CASSLGGPGGETQYF; J: TRBJ2-5; V: TRBV7-9; size: once; D: TRBD2
DNA: TGTGCCAGCAACAGGGGTATTAGGACAGATACGCAGTATTTT; CDR3: CASNRGIRTDTQYF; J: TRBJ2-3; V: TRBV25-1; size: .; D: TRBD1
DNA: TGTGCCAGCAGGACCTCGGGGTCAGATACGCAGTATTTT; CDR3: CASRTSGSDTQYF; J: TRBJ2-3; V: TRBV3-1/TRBV3-2; size: .; D: .
DNA: TGTGCCAGCAGCTACCGAACAGGGTCCGTTGAACCTGGAAACACCATATATTTT; CDR3: CASSYRTGSVEPGNTIYF; J: TRBJ1-3; V: TRBV3-1/TRBV3-2; size: .; D: .